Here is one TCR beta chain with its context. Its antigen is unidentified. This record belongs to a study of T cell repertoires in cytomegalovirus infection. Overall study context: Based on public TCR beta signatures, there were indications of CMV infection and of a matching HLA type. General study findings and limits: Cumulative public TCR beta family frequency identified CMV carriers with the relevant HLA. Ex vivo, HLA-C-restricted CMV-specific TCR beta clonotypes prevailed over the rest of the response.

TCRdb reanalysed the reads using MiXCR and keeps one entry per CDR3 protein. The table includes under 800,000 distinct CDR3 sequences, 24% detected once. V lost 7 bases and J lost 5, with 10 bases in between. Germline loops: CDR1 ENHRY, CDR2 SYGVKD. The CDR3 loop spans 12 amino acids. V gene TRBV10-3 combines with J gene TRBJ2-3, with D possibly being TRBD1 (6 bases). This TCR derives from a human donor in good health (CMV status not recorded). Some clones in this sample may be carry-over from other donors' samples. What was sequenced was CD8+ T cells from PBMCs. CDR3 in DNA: TGTGCCATCACCACAGGGAAAGATACGCAGTATTTT. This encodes CAITTGKDTQYF.